This T cell receptor (beta chain) was retrieved from a study of OX40 agonist ivuxolimab in advanced cancers. About the study as a whole: The costimulatory receptor OX40 (CD134) was targeted by ivuxolimab, a fully human IgG2 agonistic monoclonal antibody. Intravenous ivuxolimab was administered to patients every 2 weeks at six dose levels: 0.01, 0.1, 0.3, 1.5, 3 and 10 mg/kg. Among the approximately 54 dose-escalation patients, some 20 had hepatocellular carcinoma, roughly 15 melanoma, 9 renal cell carcinoma and 9 head and neck cancer. In the dose-escalation cohort, roughly four fifths of patients were male, and the mean age was about 55 years, with a range of 23 to 79. Prior anti-PD-1, anti-PD-L1 or anti-CTLA-4 therapy was permitted, and checkpoint inhibitors had been received by 30% to 40% of dose-escalation patients. Partial responses were achieved by three dose-escalation patients, of whom one had hepatocellular carcinoma and two had cutaneous melanoma. Peripheral TCRbeta sequencing was intended to test whether TCR sequence diversity was altered and clonal T-cell expansion was caused by ivuxolimab. The monotherapy dose-escalation portion (N ≈ 55 patients) of the phase I ivuxolimab trial is reported in the paper.

Details on this clone: No antigen is known for it. No base-level quality is on record; no much larger clone is a single base apart.

Patients with autoimmune disease history or receiving systemic immunosuppression were excluded from the trial. In every dose cohort, peripheral blood was drawn for TCR sequencing at baseline, cycle 4 day 1, and cycle 7 day 1. Samples came from an open-label, multicenter, first-in-human phase I dose-escalation trial of ivuxolimab. Adults with locally advanced or metastatic melanoma, renal cell, hepatocellular, or head and neck squamous cell carcinoma were enrolled in the trial. Before TCR sequencing, CD4+ T cells and CD8+ T cells were sorted from peripheral blood as separate populations. Based on the germline V gene (reference sequence), the CDR1 and CDR2 sequences are LNHDA and SQIVND. Trimming takes 7 bases from V and 13 bases from J, and the germline ends sit 19 bases apart. The CDR3 holds 13 amino acids from the cysteine to the phenylalanine. The entry retains the CDR3 DNA only, 39 bases that are in frame from base 1.

Genomic DNA was isolated from the sorted cells so that the TCRbeta CDR3 region could be sequenced. The immunoSEQ Assay was used to sequence the TCRbeta CDR3 regions. Imported from immuneACCESS, the table was reduced by TCRdb to in-frame sequences with V and J called. These copies leave out some clones; in studies compared against another copy, an unresolved V gene accounts for under half, and the cause of the remainder is not known. A total of roughly 26,000 clones appear in this sample, 65% to 80% of them only once. Roughly 14% of the sample is in the top ten clones. Here is what the overall study found, with its caveats: The antigen specificity of the clonally expanded peripheral T cells was not determined. At doses of 0.1 to 3.0 mg/kg, clonal expansion of both CD4+ and CD8+ blood T cells was observed from baseline to week 6. On average, CD8+ T cells showed more expanded clones than CD4+ T cells after ivuxolimab. Low levels of normalized T-cell clonal expansion were also seen in some nonresponding patients. In the 0.1-3.0 mg/kg groups, partial responders had among the lowest normalized peripheral clonal expansion, particularly in CD8+ T cells.

The sequence derives from an adult with an advanced solid tumor such as melanoma, head and neck, liver or kidney cancer. The chain couples TRBV19 to TRBJ1-4; the D gene is possibly TRBD1, with 6 bases matching. The sample here was CD4+ or CD8+ T cells sorted from blood, taken in a trial of the OX40 agonist ivuxolimab. The DNA reads as follows: TGTGCCAGTACTGGTCCGGACAGCAAAGGACTGTTTTTT. It encodes CASTGPDSKGLFF.